One TCR beta chain is described in this entry. Its cognate antigen has yet to be identified. Relative to the germline gene, one junction end is altered; a read error may explain this. The library was made by PCR. The instrument was an Illumina HiSeq 4000. High-throughput sequencing was used to profile the CDR3 region of the TCR beta-chain in every patient. Under the source paper's analysis protocol: A classifier to discriminate distant-metastatic papillary thyroid cancer patients was built from CDR3 differences across clinicopathological groups. Repertoire diversity was assessed with the Shannon index, and tumor-blood repertoire similarity with the Morisita-Horn index. The public reads were reanalyzed by TCRdb: fastp trimming at Q25, MiXCR alignment, in-frame beta chains only. The V and J calls and clone size are TCRdb's, not the authors'. The sample contains tens of thousands of clones, 15% to 20% of them found a single time. 10% to 13% of the sample is held by the ten biggest clonotypes.

CDR1 is given as SGHVS and CDR2 as FNYEAQ, both from the germline V gene. The CDR3 sequence holds 13 residues, the cysteine and phenylalanine included. Of all the DNA, just the CDR3 is kept, 39 bases in frame from base 1. These data are taken from a study of metastatic and nonmetastatic thyroid tumors (dated by TCRdb to about 2020). The study in broad terms: For patients with malignant and with benign thyroid disease, the researchers compared repertoires between peripheral blood samples and tumor or nodule tissue samples.

Summary of the overall study and its limitations: TCR beta diversity was reported as significantly higher in malignant tumors than in benign nodules, in both blood and tumor samples.

None of the patients had been given any treatment before thyroid surgery. Using T-cell receptor beta sequencing, the researchers looked back retrospectively at clinical samples from patients, gathered between about 2012 and 2018. The sequenced sample was blood. The V and J segments used are TRBV7-6 and TRBJ1-1; confidence is insufficient to name the D gene. This receptor was obtained from a female donor with papillary thyroid cancer or a benign thyroid nodule (not recorded which). Some clones in this sample may be carry-over from other donors' samples. The sequence in DNA is TGTGCCTGCAGCGTCGGGGAAGACACTGAAGCTTTCTTT. Translated, this is CACSVGEDTEAFF.